This TCR beta chain came from a study of blood T cell repertoires in COVID-19 (dated by TCRdb to the early 2020s). Some background on the complete study: The collaborator samples originated in the United States, Italy and Spain and spanned the acute and convalescent phases of COVID-19. The prospective study material was composed of cDNA or gDNA derived from T cells, B-cell-depleted T cells, or PBMCs. Deeply sampled blood TCRbeta repertoires from subjects exposed to, actively infected with, or recovered from COVID-19 were included in the dataset. The repertoires were released in a freely available public database meant as a resource for research on the immune response to SARS-CoV-2. Samples were obtained from the ongoing ImmuneRACE study (first 160 participants) and from about 1,300 subjects provided by 6 global collaborators. Nearly every sample came with metadata listing a de-identified subject ID, COVID-19 status, age in years and sex. Where available, HLA class I and class II types were taken from metadata supplied by the sample provider and were not determined by assay-based typing.

The full study reports these points: The quantity of clinical and demographic metadata differed by source and by participant and was supplied without curation.

The immunoSEQ Assay, a bias-controlled multiplex PCR, was used to amplify TCRbeta CDR3 regions from genomic DNA. As for the authors' bioinformatics: Nucleated cell counts per sample were estimated from amplification of reference gene primers within the assay. Sequence reads were collapsed and filtered to measure the absolute abundance of every unique TCRbeta CDR3 rearrangement. For each sample, productive Simpson clonality was calculated by taking the square root of Simpson's diversity index across productive rearrangements. The clones in this table, taken by TCRdb from immuneACCESS, are in-frame only. Not every clone is retained; where verified, under half of the shortfall comes from an unresolved V gene, and the cause of the rest is unknown. D and trimming come from the DNA, and the V and J calls and clone size come from that table. The sample table shows some 120,000 clones, and over 80% are seen once. The ten biggest clones cover around 11% of the sample.

Concerning this clone: Its antigen is currently not known. Qualities for individual bases were not recorded, and no much larger clone is one base off.

Collaborating institutions collected whole blood in K2EDTA tubes following their own protocols. For TCRbeta analysis, collaborators shipped samples in one of three forms: frozen whole blood, isolated PBMCs, or DNA extracted from either of those sample types. The sequenced material came from peripheral blood. This clonotype was obtained from a man aged 55 to 70 with acute or convalescent COVID-19.

The CDR3 protein sequence reads: CASSRGLSVDEQFF. The bases read TGTGCCAGCAGCCGTGGGCTTTCGGTGGATGAGCAGTTCTTC. In this chain, TRBV7-9 is recombined with TRBJ2-1; the D gene is unclear. CDR1 SEHNR and CDR2 FQNEAQ are derived from the germline V gene (reference sequence). Reading from cysteine to phenylalanine, the CDR3 counts 14 amino acids. Left in the record is the CDR3 DNA by itself, 42 bases read in frame from the first base. The trim is 5 bases for V and 8 bases for J, with a gap of 16 bases between the germline ends.